The 22 T cell receptor beta chains presented below share a single source sample, sequenced in a study of long-term antiretroviral therapy in people with HIV. They ran version v3.0 of the immunoSEQ assay at survey level. Assay used: immunoSEQ multiplex PCR; TCRdb lists only in-frame clones, some missing. This table has 11,000 to 15,000 clones, approximately 80% appearing once. Sample: unsorted PBMCs, taken 0.4 years after starting antiretroviral therapy. These receptors all stem from a man aged 25-45 years with HIV.

The genes are TRBV13 and TRBJ2-7; TRBD2 might be the D (6 bases). Germline V gene data show CDR1 as PRHDT and CDR2 as FYEKMQ (reference sequence). The CDR3 totals 15 residues. The V and J ends lost 6 bases and 1 base respectively, with 16 bases between them. The CDR3 nucleotides read TGTGCCAGCAGTTTAAGGGTGGAGGGATCCTACGAGCAGTACTTC. It translates to CASSLRVEGSYEQYF.

This clone was detected once. This chain links TRBV19 with TRBJ1-3; no definite D call. The CDR3 sequence is 16 residues long. Germline CDR1 is LNHDA and CDR2 is SQIVND (reference sequence). V lost 1 base, J lost 2 bases, and 12 bases lay in between. CDR3 protein: CASSIATRSTGNTIYF. CDR3 bases: TGTGCCAGTAGTATAGCGACCCGATCCACTGGAAACACCATATATTTT.

The rearrangement joins TRBV4-1 to TRBJ1-2; D is perhaps TRBD1 (5 bases). Germline lookup yields CDR1 MGHRA and CDR2 YSYEKL. V lost 3 bases to trimming and J lost 5 bases, with 10 bases between them. This CDR3 is 13 amino acids long. CDR3 in amino acids: CASSHRRAYGYTF. The CDR3 region has the DNA TGCGCCAGCAGCCACCGCAGGGCTTATGGCTACACCTTC.

V gene TRBV27 combines with J gene TRBJ2-2; D remains unclear. In germline, CDR1 is MNHEY, CDR2 SMNVEV (reference sequence). Deletions cut 1 base from V and 6 bases from J, with 3 bases between. The CDR3 has 12 residues. The CDR3 spells CASSLLAGELFF. The CDR3 DNA sequence: TGTGCCAGCAGTTTATTGGCCGGGGAGCTGTTTTTT.

The rearrangement joins TRBV7-6 to TRBJ1-5, with 7 bases lining up with TRBD1. J gave up 4 bases and V 2 bases, and 8 bases lay outside the gene matches. CDR3 size: 16 residues. CDR1 SGHVS and CDR2 FNYEAQ come from the germline V gene. The CDR3 loop is CASSLRKGAGNQPQHF. CDR3 DNA sequence: TGTGCCAGCAGCTTAAGGAAGGGGGCAGGAAATCAGCCCCAGCATTTT.

This sequence joins TRBV4-3 and TRBJ1-2; unclear D gene. Trimming left V 4 bases short and J 4 bases short, with 16 bases between. From germline, CDR1 is LGHNA and CDR2 YSLEER. This CDR3 comprises 15 residues. In DNA form, the CDR3 reads TGCGCCAGCAGCCCGGGCGGAGGAGGGAGCTATGGCTACACCTTC. Amino acids: CASSPGGGGSYGYTF.

This clone is medium-sized (0.01 to 0.1%) within its sample. The chain uses TRBV29-1 and TRBJ2-2; the D gene is possibly TRBD1 (6 bases). The CDR3 is 12 amino acids. Trimming shortened V by 7 bases and J by 5 bases, and 11 bases separated the two germline ends. Per the germline V gene, CDR1 is SQVTM and CDR2 is ANQGSEA. The CDR3 spells CSGLRGTGELFF. DNA for the CDR3: TGCAGCGGACTCAGGGGTACCGGGGAGCTGTTTTTT.

V gene TRBV5-1 combines with J gene TRBJ2-2; possibly TRBD1 for D (6 bases). The V gene lost 2 bases and the J gene lost 2 bases, with 7 bases spanning the gap. Germline-derived CDR1 and CDR2 are SGHRS and YFSETQ. CDR3 size: 14 residues. The CDR3 loop reads CASSFRGNTGELFF. The CDR3 nucleotides are TGCGCCAGCAGCTTCAGGGGAAACACCGGGGAGCTGTTTTTT.

V is TRBV4-1 and J is TRBJ1-2, with D hard to call. Between the trimmed V and J ends, which lost 1 base and 4 bases, there was a span of 7 bases. The CDR3 length is 13 residues. The germline V gene has CDR1 MGHRA and CDR2 YSYEKL. CDR3: CASSQASSYGYTF. Here the CDR3 DNA reads TGCGCCAGCAGCCAAGCCAGTTCCTATGGCTACACCTTC.

The chain has TRBV30 and TRBJ1-1; no firm D call. The CDR3 sequence is 15 residues long. The V gene's germline CDR1 is GTSNPN and CDR2 SVGIG (reference sequence). V shed 0 bases and J shed 1 base, with 12 bases lying between them. Here the CDR3 reads CAWSVGFGRNTEAFF. Here the CDR3 DNA reads TGTGCCTGGAGTGTTGGTTTCGGCAGGAACACTGAAGCTTTCTTT.

The table lists this clone with a few counts. V is TRBV7-9 and J is TRBJ2-7; TRBD1 agrees at 8 bases. CDR1 SEHNR and CDR2 FQNEAQ come from the germline V gene (reference sequence). The ends lost 5 bases at V and 6 bases at J; junction bases unmatched: 15. CDR3 size: 16 residues. The CDR3 bases are TGTGCCAGCAGCCCCACGTCAGGGGGCTCGGTTCGCGAGCAGTACTTC. Protein: CASSPTSGGSVREQYF. The full variable domain, completed using reference TRBV7-9 and TRBJ2-7, is DTGVSQNPRHKITKRGQNVTFRCDPISEHNRLYWYRQTLGQGPEFLTYFQNEAQLEKSRLLSDRFSAERPKGSFSTLEIQRTEQGDSAMYLCASSPTSGGSVREQYFGPGTRLTVT.

V and J are TRBV27 and TRBJ1-1; the D is unclear. Trimming left V 2 bases short and J 0 bases short, with 19 bases between. Germline CDR1 reads MNHEY; CDR2 reads SMNVEV (reference sequence). This CDR3 region has 18 residues. For the CDR3, the DNA is TGTGCCAGCAGTTTAGTGAACCCGTTTGCATATATGAACACTGAAGCTTTCTTT. Translating it yields CASSLVNPFAYMNTEAFF.

The chain carries TRBV5-1 and TRBJ1-1; D gene ambiguous. Trimming removed 0 bases from V and 1 base from J, with 4 bases in between. The CDR3 is made up of 13 amino acids. CDR1 and CDR2 from the germline V gene are SGHRS and YFSETQ. CDR3 in amino acids: CASSLGGNTEAFF. The CDR3 DNA reads as TGCGCCAGCAGCTTGGGAGGGAACACTGAAGCTTTCTTT.

This clone appeared a single time. The J gene is TRBJ1-2, the V gene TRBV7-2, with a tentative D call TRBD1 (5 bases). The V end was cut by 6 bases, the J end by 8 bases, with 16 bases between. Germline CDR1 and CDR2: SGHTA and FQGNSA. The CDR3 totals 13 residues. This chain's CDR3 is CASSLGGRGGYTF. The CDR3 DNA follows: TGTGCCAGCAGTTTGGGGGGACGGGGGGGCTACACCTTC.

This clone has only one observation. The chain couples TRBV19 to TRBJ2-1; D may be TRBD2 (6 bases). CDR1 is LNHDA and CDR2 is SQIVND in the germline V gene (reference sequence). V was pared by 4 bases and J by 5 bases, with 15 bases between. This CDR3 has 15 residues. CDR3 region: CASSSFASVDNEQFF. The CDR3 DNA is TGTGCCAGTAGTAGTTTCGCTAGCGTGGACAATGAGCAGTTCTTC.

The rearrangement uses TRBV28 and TRBJ1-2, with TRBD1 matching 7 bases. Germline V gene data show CDR1 as MDHEN and CDR2 as SYDVKM. This CDR3 contains 14 residues. Trimming at V came to 8 bases and at J to 0 bases, leaving 6 bases not matched to a gene. CDR3 sequence (DNA): TGTGCCAGCGATACAGGGGCATCTAACTATGGCTACACCTTC. This translates into CASDTGASNYGYTF.

The chain carries TRBV19 and TRBJ1-5; D uncertain. Deletions cut 5 bases from V and 5 bases from J, with 10 bases between. The CDR3 consists of 13 residues. Germline values: CDR1 LNHDA, CDR2 SQIVND (reference sequence). The CDR3 sequence is CASSPGPDQPQHF. The CDR3 nucleotides read TGTGCCAGTAGTCCCGGACCGGATCAGCCCCAGCATTTT.

The rearrangement joins TRBV4-3 to TRBJ1-5; the D is unclear. This CDR3 contains 15 residues. Germline V gives CDR1 LGHNA, CDR2 YSLEER. V lost 0 bases and J 1 base, leaving 7 bases between the germline ends. The CDR3 DNA reads as TGCGCCAGCAGCCAAGAGATAGCCAGCAATCAGCCCCAGCATTTT. Translating it yields CASSQEIASNQPQHF.

The rearrangement links TRBV30 to TRBJ2-3; tentatively, D is TRBD1 or TRBD2 (5 bases each). The CDR3 has 13 amino acids. Germline V gene sequence: CDR1 GTSNPN, CDR2 SVGIG (reference sequence). V lost 0 bases and J lost 8, with 12 bases in between. CDR3 in DNA: TGTGCCTGGAGTGTACGGGACGATAGTACGCAGTATTTT. It codes for CAWSVRDDSTQYF.

This clone was counted only a few times. The chain joins TRBV4-1 to TRBJ1-5; TRBD1 is a possible D gene (5 bases). V was trimmed by 4 bases and J by 5 bases, leaving 12 bases between them. Germline CDR1 reads MGHRA; CDR2 reads YSYEKL. The CDR3 spans 14 residues. This CDR3 reads CASSRHTGDQPQHF. CDR3 bases: TGCGCCAGCAGCCGACATACAGGTGATCAGCCCCAGCATTTT.

This rearrangement joins TRBV6-5 to TRBJ2-3, with D unclear. Germline loops: CDR1 MNHEY, CDR2 SVGAGI. V was clipped by 2 bases and J by 4 bases, with 10 bases between them. The CDR3 is made up of 14 amino acids. CDR3 sequence reads: CASSYGGVPDTQYF. The CDR3 region has the DNA TGTGCCAGCAGTTACGGTGGGGTCCCAGATACGCAGTATTTT.

The chain joins TRBV10-3 to TRBJ1-4, with 7 nucleotides matching TRBD1. The CDR3 consists of 15 residues. Germline values: CDR1 ENHRY, CDR2 SYGVKD. After removal of 0 bases from V and 8 bases from J, the junction contained 6 bases not matched to a gene. CDR3 residues: CAISESYRGVEKLFF. CDR3 coding DNA: TGTGCCATCAGTGAGTCTTACAGGGGAGTGGAAAAACTGTTTTTT.